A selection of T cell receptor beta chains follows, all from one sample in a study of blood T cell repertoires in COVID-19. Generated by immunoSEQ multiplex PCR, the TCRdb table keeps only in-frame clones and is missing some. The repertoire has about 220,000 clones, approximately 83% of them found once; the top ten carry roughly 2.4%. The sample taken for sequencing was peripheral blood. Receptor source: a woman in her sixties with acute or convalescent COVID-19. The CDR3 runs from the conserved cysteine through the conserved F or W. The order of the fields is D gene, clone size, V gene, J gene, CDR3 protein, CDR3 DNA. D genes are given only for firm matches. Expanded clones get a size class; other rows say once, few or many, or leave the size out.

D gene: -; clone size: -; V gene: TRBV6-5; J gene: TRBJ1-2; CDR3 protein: CASSYGQRATDYGYTF; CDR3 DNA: TGTGCCAGCAGTTACGGCCAGAGGGCGACTGACTATGGCTACACCTTC
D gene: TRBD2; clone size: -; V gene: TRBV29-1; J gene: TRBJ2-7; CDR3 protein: CSVPAGLADEQYF; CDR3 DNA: TGCAGCGTTCCAGCCGGACTAGCCGACGAGCAGTACTTC
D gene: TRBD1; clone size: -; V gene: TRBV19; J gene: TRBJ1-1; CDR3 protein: CASSIDRGRNTEAFF; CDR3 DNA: TGTGCCAGTAGTATAGACAGGGGGAGGAACACTGAAGCTTTCTTT
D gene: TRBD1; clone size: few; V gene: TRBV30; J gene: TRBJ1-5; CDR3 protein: CAWSRDSVSQPQHF; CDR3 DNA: TGTGCCTGGAGCCGGGACAGTGTGTCGCAGCCCCAGCATTTT
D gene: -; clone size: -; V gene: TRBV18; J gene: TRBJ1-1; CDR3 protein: CASSPGTEAFF; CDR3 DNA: TGTGCCAGCTCACCCGGGACTGAAGCTTTCTTT
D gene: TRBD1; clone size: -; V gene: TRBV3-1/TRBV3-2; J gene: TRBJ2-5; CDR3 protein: CASSQGRPGTGIQETQYF; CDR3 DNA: TGTGCCAGCAGCCAAGGGCGCCCCGGGACAGGGATACAAGAGACCCAGTACTTC
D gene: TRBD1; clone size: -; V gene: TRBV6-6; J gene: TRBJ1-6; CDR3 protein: CASSRQGLNSPLHF; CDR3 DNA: TGTGCCAGCAGTAGACAGGGCCTTAATTCACCCCTCCACTTT
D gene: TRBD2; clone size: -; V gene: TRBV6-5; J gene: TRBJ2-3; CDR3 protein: CASRAGSGTQYF; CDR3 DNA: TGTGCCAGCAGAGCGGGGTCGGGTACGCAGTATTTT
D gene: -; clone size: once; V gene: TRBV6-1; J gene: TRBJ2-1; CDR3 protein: CASSETWRGGGNEQFF; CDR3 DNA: TGTGCCAGCAGTGAAACTTGGAGGGGGGGCGGAAATGAGCAGTTCTTC
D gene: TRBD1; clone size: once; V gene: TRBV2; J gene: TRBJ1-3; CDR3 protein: CASRRQGGGNTIYF; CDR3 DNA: TGTGCCAGCAGAAGACAGGGCGGGGGAAACACCATATATTTT
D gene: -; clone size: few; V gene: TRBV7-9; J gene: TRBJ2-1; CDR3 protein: CASSSQVDEQFF; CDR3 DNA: TGTGCCAGCAGCTCGCAGGTGGATGAGCAGTTCTTC
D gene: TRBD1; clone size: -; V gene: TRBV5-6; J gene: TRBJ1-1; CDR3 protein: CASSLYSGGRRYTEAFF; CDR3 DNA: TGTGCCAGCAGCTTGTACTCAGGGGGTCGGCGGTACACTGAAGCTTTCTTT
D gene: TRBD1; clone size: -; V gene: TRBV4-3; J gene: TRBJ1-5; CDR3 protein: CASSQGVQGALRNQPQHF; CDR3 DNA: TGCGCCAGCAGCCAAGGAGTCCAGGGGGCGTTGCGCAATCAGCCCCAGCATTTT
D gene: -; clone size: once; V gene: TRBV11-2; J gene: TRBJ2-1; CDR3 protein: CASSAGRAIYNEQFF; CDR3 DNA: TGTGCCAGCAGCGCCGGGCGGGCTATTTACAATGAGCAGTTCTTC
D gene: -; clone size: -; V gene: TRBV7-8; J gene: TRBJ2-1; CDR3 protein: CASRFTDLHEQFF; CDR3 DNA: TGTGCCAGCAGATTTACAGACCTCCATGAGCAGTTCTTC
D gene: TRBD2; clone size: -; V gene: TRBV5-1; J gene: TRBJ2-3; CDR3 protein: CASSSLAGGPTDTQYF; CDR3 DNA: TGCGCCAGCAGCTCTCTAGCGGGGGGCCCCACAGATACGCAGTATTTT
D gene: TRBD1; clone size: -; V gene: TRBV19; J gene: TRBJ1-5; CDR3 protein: CASSILQGHQPQHF; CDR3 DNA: TGTGCCAGTAGTATCCTACAGGGGCACCAGCCCCAGCATTTT
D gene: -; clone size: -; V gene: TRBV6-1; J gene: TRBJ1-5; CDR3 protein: CASSEIGVSNQPQHF; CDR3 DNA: TGTGCCAGCAGTGAAATAGGAGTTTCCAATCAGCCCCAGCATTTT
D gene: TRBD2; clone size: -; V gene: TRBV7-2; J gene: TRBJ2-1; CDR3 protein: CASSSPSGSYNEQFF; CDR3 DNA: TGTGCCAGCAGCTCGCCTAGCGGGTCCTACAATGAGCAGTTCTTC
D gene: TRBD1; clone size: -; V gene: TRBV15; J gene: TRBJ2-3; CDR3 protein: CATSSDRDRGTDTQYF; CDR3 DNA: TGTGCCACCAGCAGCGACCGGGACAGGGGTACAGATACGCAGTATTTT
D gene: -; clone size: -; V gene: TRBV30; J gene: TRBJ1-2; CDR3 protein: CAWSVPGYGYTF; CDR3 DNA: TGTGCCTGGAGTGTCCCGGGGTATGGCTACACCTTC
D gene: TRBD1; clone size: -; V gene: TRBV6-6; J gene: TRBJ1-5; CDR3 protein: CASSWGQGNQPQHF; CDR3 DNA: TGTGCCAGCAGTTGGGGACAGGGGAATCAGCCCCAGCATTTT
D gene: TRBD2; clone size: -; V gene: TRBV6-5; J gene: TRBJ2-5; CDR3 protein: CASRTLAGGQETQYF; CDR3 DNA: TGTGCCAGCAGGACACTAGCGGGGGGTCAAGAGACCCAGTACTTC
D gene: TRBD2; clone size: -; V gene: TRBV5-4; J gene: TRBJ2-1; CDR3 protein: CASSVLAGGRNEQFF; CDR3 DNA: TGTGCCAGCAGCGTACTAGCGGGGGGGCGCAATGAGCAGTTCTTC
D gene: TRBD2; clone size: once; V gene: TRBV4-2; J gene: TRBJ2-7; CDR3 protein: CASSQAGTSGALSYEQYF; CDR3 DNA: TGTGCCAGCAGCCAAGCGGGGACTAGCGGGGCCCTCTCCTACGAGCAGTACTTC
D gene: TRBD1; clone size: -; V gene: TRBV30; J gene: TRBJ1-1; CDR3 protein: CAGTGKVTEAFF; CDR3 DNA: TGTGCCGGGACAGGGAAGGTCACTGAAGCTTTCTTT
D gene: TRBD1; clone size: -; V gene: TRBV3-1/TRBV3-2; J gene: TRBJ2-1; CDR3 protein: CASSQGQGNNEQFF; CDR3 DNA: TGTGCCAGCAGCCAGGGACAGGGGAACAATGAGCAGTTCTTC